A selection of T cell receptor beta chains follows, all from one sample in a study of T-cell reconstitution after alpha-beta-depleted transplantation in children. TCRdb passed the PCR reads through MiXCR, listing each CDR3 protein once. The sample yields hundreds of thousands of distinct CDR3 sequences, about 10% seen once. Sequencing used PBMCs from the stem cell graft donor, obtained from the stem cell graft. All receptors derive from a human donor who donated a stem cell graft to a child with acute myeloid leukemia. The CDR3 runs from the conserved cysteine through the conserved F or W. Fields, in order: D gene, clone size, J gene, V gene, CDR3 protein, CDR3 DNA. A D gene is named only where the DNA matches it firmly. Clone size, where shown, is once, few, many, or a class for clones that have expanded.

>.|many|TRBJ2-7|TRBV7-3
CASSSYVGGEQYF
TGTGCCAGCAGCTCGTATGTGGGAGGAGAGCAGTACTTC
>TRBD2|.|TRBJ2-3|TRBV4-2
CASSQAYDGVGGRGTDTQYF
TGTGCCAGCAGCCAAGCATATGACGGGGTTGGCGGGAGAGGCACAGATACGCAGTATTTT
>TRBD2|.|TRBJ2-1|TRBV7-3
CASSSHGVRGMYYNEQFF
TGTGCCAGCAGCTCCCACGGGGTGCGGGGGATGTATTACAATGAGCAGTTCTTC
>.|.|TRBJ1-1|TRBV6-6
CASFRGDPTEAFF
TGTGCCAGTTTCCGGGGGGATCCGACTGAAGCTTTCTTT
>.|.|TRBJ1-3|TRBV12-3/TRBV12-4
CASLLVVSGNTIYF
TGTGCCAGCCTACTAGTGGTCTCTGGAAACACCATATATTTT
>.|.|TRBJ1-1|TRBV29-1
CSVMTVTYTEAFF
TGCAGCGTTATGACAGTAACGTATACTGAAGCTTTCTTT
>.|few|TRBJ2-5|TRBV9
CASSIRGSYAHEETQYF
TGTGCCAGCAGCATACGGGGGAGTTACGCTCATGAAGAGACCCAGTACTTC
>.|many|TRBJ2-6|TRBV14
CASSMQYSGANVLTF
TGTGCCAGCAGTATGCAGTACTCTGGGGCCAACGTCCTGACTTTC
>.|few|TRBJ2-7|TRBV20-1
CSARVNYEQYF
TGCAGTGCTAGAGTCAACTACGAGCAGTACTTC
>.|few|TRBJ1-6|TRBV29-1
CSVGESNSPLHF
TGCAGCGTTGGGGAGTCAAATTCACCCCTCCACTTT
>TRBD1|few|TRBJ2-5|TRBV29-1
CSVVAGGDRETQYF
TGCAGCGTTGTTGCAGGGGGCGATCGGGAGACCCAGTACTTC
>.|.|TRBJ2-3|TRBV20-1
CSALTGPYLPDTQYF
TGCAGTGCCCTCACCGGGCCCTATCTCCCAGATACGCAGTATTTT
>TRBD2|few|TRBJ2-7|TRBV5-1
CASRQLPSGRQSSYEQYF
TGCGCCAGCAGACAATTACCCAGCGGGAGGCAGAGCTCCTACGAGCAGTACTTC
>.|.|TRBJ2-3|TRBV20-1
CSASSRGRGGRSPDTQYF
TGCAGTGCTAGTAGTAGGGGGCGCGGCGGGAGATCCCCAGATACGCAGTATTTT
>TRBD1|.|TRBJ2-7|TRBV5-1
CASSLAGQGRVYEQYF
TGCGCCAGCAGCTTGGCGGGACAGGGAAGGGTCTACGAGCAGTACTTC
>TRBD2|many|TRBJ2-5|TRBV20-1
CSARPGTSGSQSKGTQYF
TGCAGTGCTAGACCCGGGACTAGCGGGAGCCAGTCCAAGGGGACCCAGTACTTC
>.|.|TRBJ2-1|TRBV30
CAWSSSHDEQFF
TGTGCCTGGAGTTCATCACATGATGAGCAGTTCTTC
>.|many|TRBJ2-7|TRBV12-3/TRBV12-4
CASSPGLGRYEQYF
TGTGCCAGCAGCCCCGGCCTAGGGCGGTACGAGCAGTACTTC
>.|once|TRBJ2-1|TRBV28
CASRAERPSIYNEQFF
TGTGCCAGCAGGGCGGAGAGACCGAGTATATACAATGAGCAGTTCTTC
>.|.|TRBJ2-1|TRBV12-3/TRBV12-4
CASSWGTFSYNEQFF
TGTGCCAGCAGTTGGGGGACCTTCTCCTACAATGAGCAGTTCTTC
>.|few|TRBJ1-3|TRBV11-2
CASSLDSRSGNTIYF
TGTGCCAGCAGCCTCGACTCCCGCTCTGGAAACACCATATATTTT
>.|few|TRBJ2-5|TRBV11-2
CASSLGLRETQYF
TGTGCCAGCAGCTTAGGACTGAGGGAGACCCAGTACTTC
>.|.|TRBJ2-3|TRBV11-2
CASSLFYSTDTQYF
TGTGCCAGCAGCTTATTTTATAGCACAGATACGCAGTATTTT
>.|few|TRBJ1-1|TRBV28
CASSLKASEAFF
TGTGCCAGCAGTTTGAAGGCTAGTGAAGCTTTCTTT
>TRBD1|few|TRBJ2-1|TRBV5-1
CASSFPGQGANEQFF
TGCGCCAGCAGCTTCCCGGGACAGGGGGCCAATGAGCAGTTCTTC
>TRBD1|few|TRBJ2-7|TRBV29-1
CSVATGNYEQYF
TGCAGCGTTGCGACAGGGAACTACGAGCAGTACTTC
>.|many|TRBJ1-1|TRBV4-3
CASSQRTPNTEAFF
TGCGCCAGCAGCCAACGGACACCGAACACTGAAGCTTTCTTT
>.|.|TRBJ2-7|TRBV7-2
CASSLEGSGEQYF
TGTGCCAGCAGCTTGGAGGGTTCAGGGGAGCAGTACTTC
>.|many|TRBJ2-1|TRBV7-3
CASSFGNEQFF
TGCGCCAGCAGCTTCGGGAATGAGCAGTTCTTC
>.|.|TRBJ2-3|TRBV2
CASSEPTDTQYF
TGTGCCAGCAGTGAACCAACAGATACGCAGTATTTT
>.|.|TRBJ2-7|TRBV9
CASSVGYSGYEQYF
TGTGCCAGCAGCGTAGGCTACTCCGGTTACGAGCAGTACTTC
>TRBD1|many|TRBJ1-4|TRBV20-1
CSADPGTGLEKLFF
TGCAGTGCTGACCCTGGGACAGGGCTTGAAAAACTGTTTTTT
>TRBD1|few|TRBJ2-1|TRBV19
CASRDGQGINEQFF
TGTGCCAGTAGGGATGGACAGGGGATCAATGAGCAGTTCTTC
>TRBD1|.|TRBJ1-1|TRBV30
CAWRRTGGPNTEAFF
TGTGCCTGGAGGCGGACAGGGGGCCCCAACACTGAAGCTTTCTTT
>.|.|TRBJ2-7|TRBV7-9
CASSGRRESISYEQHF
TGTGCCAGCAGCGGACGCAGGGAGTCGATCTCCTACGAGCAGCACTTC
>.|few|TRBJ2-1|TRBV5-1
CASSRAGAAEQFF
TGCGCCAGCAGCAGGGCGGGGGCGGCCGAGCAGTTCTTC
>TRBD1|.|TRBJ2-5|TRBV6-1
CASRSGTGGKETQYF
TGTGCCAGCAGGTCCGGGACAGGGGGAAAAGAGACCCAGTACTTC
>.|.|TRBJ2-5|TRBV20-1
CSARDQTEHQETQYF
TGCAGTGCTAGAGACCAGACAGAGCACCAAGAGACCCAGTACTTC
>.|.|TRBJ2-5|TRBV20-1
CSASPSGGTGTQYF
TGCAGTGCCAGCCCCAGCGGTGGGACCGGGACCCAGTACTTC
>TRBD2|.|TRBJ2-3|TRBV6-2/TRBV6-3
CASSFTGGITDTQYF
TGTGCCAGCAGTTTCACGGGGGGGATCACAGATACGCAGTATTTT
>TRBD1|.|TRBJ1-6|TRBV6-2/TRBV6-3
CASRPPGQQNSPLHF
TGTGCCAGCAGGCCTCCGGGACAGCAAAATTCACCCCTCCACTTT
>.|few|TRBJ1-2|TRBV25-1
CASSDIRGNYGYTF
TGTGCCAGCAGTGATATAAGGGGGAACTATGGCTACACCTTC
>.|.|TRBJ1-2|TRBV7-9
CASSLVDGYTF
TGTGCCAGCAGCTTAGTGGATGGCTACACCTTC
>TRBD2|many|TRBJ2-1|TRBV29-1
CSVEGGGGRSATEQFF
TGCAGCGTTGAAGGGGGCGGCGGGAGGAGTGCGACTGAGCAGTTCTTC
>TRBD1|.|TRBJ2-5|TRBV10-3
CATTGTGKDSETQYF
TGTGCCACTACCGGGACAGGGAAAGATTCAGAGACCCAGTACTTC
>.|.|TRBJ2-7|TRBV18
CASSRVRDPSYEQYF
TGTGCCAGCTCACGAGTCAGGGACCCCTCCTACGAGCAGTACTTC
>.|many|TRBJ2-5|TRBV5-6
CASSTSYQETQYF
TGTGCCAGTTCAACTAGTTACCAAGAGACCCAGTACTTC
>TRBD1|many|TRBJ2-3|TRBV15
CATSRGTGSDTQYF
TGTGCCACCAGCAGAGGGACAGGGTCCGATACGCAGTATTTT
>.|.|TRBJ2-2|TRBV20-1
CSASTVGTGTGELFF
TGCAGTGCCTCGACGGTGGGAACGGGCACCGGGGAGCTGTTTTTT
>TRBD1|few|TRBJ2-7|TRBV6-5
CASSYSTGVGLYEQYF
TGTGCCAGCAGTTACTCGACAGGGGTTGGATTGTACGAGCAGTACTTC
>TRBD2|.|TRBJ2-1|TRBV4-1
CASSHTSGIVNEQFF
TGCGCCAGCAGCCACACTAGCGGGATCGTGAATGAGCAGTTCTTC
>TRBD1|few|TRBJ1-2|TRBV20-1
CSARQGAEYGYTF
TGCAGTGCAAGACAGGGGGCGGAGTATGGCTACACCTTC
>.|.|TRBJ1-5|TRBV7-2
CASSLDGNSNQPQHF
TGTGCCAGCAGCTTAGACGGCAATAGCAATCAGCCCCAGCATTTT
>.|many|TRBJ2-1|TRBV9
CASSVGLSYNEQFF
TGTGCCAGCAGCGTAGGGCTTTCCTACAATGAGCAGTTCTTC
>TRBD2|few|TRBJ2-5|TRBV5-4
CASSMGLATARETQYF
TGTGCCAGCAGCATGGGACTAGCAACCGCAAGGGAGACCCAGTACTTC
>.|.|TRBJ2-7|TRBV10-3
CAISGQTYEQYF
TGTGCCATCAGCGGACAGACCTACGAGCAGTACTTC
>.|.|TRBJ1-1|TRBV25-1
CASSEAGRLNTEAFF
TGTGCCAGCAGTGAAGCGGGGCGACTGAACACTGAAGCTTTCTTT
>.|.|TRBJ1-1|TRBV20-1
CSARDRLQNTEAFF
TGCAGTGCTAGAGACCGATTGCAGAACACTGAAGCTTTCTTT
>.|few|TRBJ1-4|TRBV7-2
CASSVGGLNEKLFF
TGTGCCAGCAGCGTAGGGGGGCTTAATGAAAAACTGTTTTTT
>.|.|TRBJ2-7|TRBV6-6
CASSYATRPEQYF
TGTGCCAGCAGTTACGCGACGAGGCCCGAGCAGTACTTC